These T cell receptor beta chains were read from a single sample in a study of neoadjuvant anti-PD-1 for oral cavity cancer. TCRdb's table, derived via immunoSEQ multiplex PCR, lists solely in-frame clones and lacks some. The data show thousands of clones, around 40% seen once. This sample comprised tumor tissue, obtained before nivolumab (anti-PD-1) treatment. Receptor source: a person between 35 and 79 years old with oral cavity squamous cell carcinoma. The CDR3 runs from the conserved cysteine through the conserved F or W.

j_call | v_call | cdr3_length | cdr3_aa
TRBJ2-1 | TRBV7-3 | 14 | CASSLAGIYNEQFF
TRBJ2-3 | TRBV9 | 17 | CASSESPGGRRGDTQYF
TRBJ1-4 | TRBV19 | 16 | CASSLGTGTGIEKLFF
TRBJ2-3 | TRBV28 | 14 | CAIRTGLSTDTQYF
TRBJ1-2 | TRBV13 | 12 | CASGQGGYGYTF
TRBJ1-1 | TRBV19 | 14 | CASSTWVSNTEAFF
TRBJ1-1 | TRBV7-9 | 14 | CASSLAGGNTEAFF
TRBJ1-6 | TRBV25-1 | 16 | CASSESSGPGGSPLHF
TRBJ1-1 | TRBV9 | 14 | CASSPGQENTEAFF
TRBJ2-5 | TRBV15 | 17 | CATSRRRGRGSQETQYF
TRBJ1-2 | TRBV7-9 | 14 | CASRVAGWGDGYTF
TRBJ2-1 | TRBV2 | 17 | CASSEGQGSPVYNEQFF
TRBJ2-1 | TRBV7-9 | 11 | CASSQAPEQFF
TRBJ2-1 | TRBV5-8 | 15 | CASSFRPDSYNEQFF
TRBJ1-1 | TRBV5-6 | 11 | CASSLVAEAFF
TRBJ2-2 | TRBV29-1 | 13 | CSVRLQGAGELFF
TRBJ1-5 | TRBV7-9 | 17 | CASSLVAGDDSNQPQHF
TRBJ2-7 | TRBV19 | 14 | CASSIEGGSGEQYF
TRBJ2-1 | TRBV19 | 14 | CASTKRTGKNEQFF
TRBJ1-5 | TRBV18 | 16 | CASSPAGTTSNQPQHF
TRBJ1-4 | TRBV11-2 | 15 | CASSFSEGRDEKLFF
TRBJ1-4 | TRBV7-2 | 13 | CASSGGRWEKLFF
TRBJ1-1 | TRBV4-2 | 16 | CASSPTGWGRNTEAFF
TRBJ1-4 | TRBV19 | 12 | CASSKGNEKLFF
TRBJ2-2 | TRBV5-1 | 14 | CASSVQGMSGELFF
TRBJ2-1 | TRBV5-1 | 15 | CPTKDGGGLYNEQFF
TRBJ2-2 | TRBV6-5 | 15 | CASAIGGNWAGELFF
TRBJ1-5 | TRBV2 | 13 | CASRGDREQPQHF
TRBJ1-4 | TRBV9 | 15 | CASSARDTSNEKLFF
TRBJ2-3 | TRBV5-4 | 15 | CASSLDSSGTDTQYF
TRBJ2-1 | TRBV9 | 16 | CASSLWTSGPYNEQFF
TRBJ2-1 | TRBV7-9 | 15 | CASRPGQGKGNEQFF
TRBJ2-5 | TRBV6-5 | 15 | CASSYSRWGVETQYF
TRBJ1-4 | TRBV5-6 | 14 | CASSRRTGNEKLFF
TRBJ2-2 | TRBV6-1 | 15 | CASSGQGMVTGELFF
TRBJ2-5 | TRBV7-9 | 15 | CASSLTTGSGETQYF
TRBJ1-3 | TRBV5-4 | 14 | CASSFSSSGNTIYF
TRBJ1-5 | TRBV19 | 16 | CASRWAAGLGNQPQHF
TRBJ2-5 | TRBV2 | 15 | CASRKRGGWQETQYF
TRBJ2-1 | TRBV21-1 | 14 | CASSTGGTPNEQFF
TRBJ1-6 | TRBV2 | 13 | CASNQGRNSPLHF
TRBJ1-4 | TRBV10-3 | 15 | CAISPGQGAIEKLFF
TRBJ1-2 | TRBV7-2 | 15 | CASSQAGGSVYGYTF
TRBJ1-2 | TRBV30 | 10 | CAWRKGGYTF
TRBJ1-4 | TRBV7-8 | 15 | CASSYKGGVGEKLFF
TRBJ2-3 | TRBV2 | 14 | CASRGQGAVDTQYF
TRBJ2-3 | TRBV19 | 16 | CASSQVGQGLTDTQYF
TRBJ1-4 | TRBV5-6 | 14 | CASSVTGSGEKLFF
TRBJ2-4 | TRBV9 | 14 | CASSGQGAQNIQYF
TRBJ2-7 | TRBV10-3 | 17 | CAISESDSLKPLGEQYF
TRBJ1-1 | TRBV7-3 | 17 | CASSPEGRPGMNTEAFF
TRBJ2-6 | TRBV6-1 | 18 | CASSGDPLLNAGANVLTF
TRBJ1-1 | TRBV6-5 | 12 | CASSSADKRAFF
TRBJ1-2 | TRBV28 | 14 | CASSLGQANYGYTF